This T cell receptor beta chain emerged from a study of siplizumab effects on memory and regulatory T cells. Study-level findings and limits: Researchers could not give a naive or memory phenotype to roughly 75-96% of proliferating CD4+ or CD8+ clones.

Worth noting for this clone: Its antigen is still unknown.

Repertoires were generated with immunoSEQ multiplex PCR, while TCRdb's copy carries only in-frame clones and drops some. The sample carries around 94,000 clones, about 90% recorded once. The sequence was obtained from a human donor in good health. Specimen: CD4+ T cells sorted from blood.

CDR3 DNA: TGTGCCAGCTCACCTGGGGGAGGGACTCCTACCTCTGGGGCCAACGTCCTGACTTTC. Translated: CASSPGGGTPTSGANVLTF. The chain carries TRBV18 and TRBJ2-6; 7 nucleotides line up with TRBD2. CDR3 length: 19 amino acids. In germline, CDR1 is KGHSH, CDR2 LQKENI. V gave up 3 bases and J gave up 0 bases; unmatched junction bases: 11.